These T cell receptor beta chains were read from a single sample in a study of OX40 agonist ivuxolimab in advanced cancers. The table came from immunoSEQ multiplex PCR; TCRdb's copy has only in-frame clones and leaves some out. The sample holds 55,000 to 70,000 clones; 70% to 90% are singletons and the top ten take 1.3%. The specimen was CD4+ or CD8+ T cells sorted from blood, collected in a trial of the OX40 agonist ivuxolimab. The receptors here all came from an adult with an advanced solid tumor such as melanoma, head and neck, liver or kidney cancer. Both conserved end residues are part of each CDR3. D genes are given only for firm matches. Clone size is stated in some rows and not others, as once, few, many or a class when expanded.

D	V	size	J	CDR3	DNA
TRBD1	TRBV28	NA	TRBJ2-7	CASSLGPGGSYEQYF	TGTGCCAGCAGTTTAGGGCCAGGGGGCTCCTACGAGCAGTACTTC
NA	TRBV25-1	NA	TRBJ2-7	CASSPSWTYEQYF	TGTGCCAGCAGTCCGTCTTGGACCTACGAGCAGTACTTC
NA	TRBV12-2	few	TRBJ1-2	CASRLYDRDYGYTF	TGTGCAAGTCGCTTATACGACAGGGACTATGGCTACACCTTC
TRBD1	TRBV7-2	once	TRBJ1-5	CASSLSDRGRQPQHF	TGTGCCAGCAGCTTATCGGACAGGGGGCGTCAGCCCCAGCATTTT
NA	TRBV14	few	TRBJ2-7	CASSQVNRPNQGFSYEQYF	TGTGCCAGCAGCCAAGTCAATCGCCCCAACCAGGGCTTCTCCTACGAGCAGTACTTC
TRBD2	TRBV14	NA	TRBJ2-1	CASSGGVSYNEQFF	TGTGCCAGCAGTGGGGGGGTTTCCTACAATGAGCAGTTCTTC
NA	TRBV4-3	NA	TRBJ1-4	CASSQDGGHANEKLFF	TGCGCCAGCAGCCAAGATGGCGGGCACGCTAATGAAAAACTGTTTTTT
TRBD1	TRBV6-1	NA	TRBJ1-3	CASIFSRGSGNTIYF	TGTGCCAGCATTTTCAGCAGGGGGTCTGGAAACACCATATATTTT
TRBD1	TRBV7-2	once	TRBJ1-6	CASSATGIGSPLHF	TGTGCCAGCAGCGCGACAGGGATCGGTTCACCCCTCCACTTT
TRBD2	TRBV28	NA	TRBJ2-7	CASSLEGGRAPYEQYF	TGTGCCAGCAGTTTAGAGGGCGGGAGGGCCCCCTACGAGCAGTACTTC
TRBD1	TRBV7-2	NA	TRBJ1-2	CASSLTGTGANYGYTF	TGTGCCAGCAGCTTAACAGGGACAGGCGCTAACTATGGCTACACCTTC
TRBD2	TRBV7-3	NA	TRBJ2-3	CASSTGTSIFASTDTQYF	TGTGCCAGCAGCACCGGGACTAGCATATTCGCTAGCACAGATACGCAGTATTTT
NA	TRBV6-5	NA	TRBJ2-3	CASRYQAVFTDTQYF	TGTGCCAGCAGATATCAGGCGGTTTTCACAGATACGCAGTATTTT
NA	TRBV6-6	NA	TRBJ2-1	CASSYRQGSNEQFF	TGTGCCAGCAGTTACAGGCAGGGTAGCAATGAGCAGTTCTTC
TRBD2	TRBV7-6	NA	TRBJ2-2	CASSLRSSGNTGELFF	TGTGCCAGCAGCCTCCGCTCTAGCGGGAACACCGGGGAGCTGTTTTTT
NA	TRBV5-1	NA	TRBJ1-1	CASSGGGVTEAFF	TGCGCCAGCAGCGGTGGGGGTGTTACTGAAGCTTTCTTT
TRBD1	TRBV28	NA	TRBJ1-3	CASSLGTGGSGNTIYF	TGTGCCAGCAGTTTAGGTACAGGGGGCAGTGGAAACACCATATATTTT
NA	TRBV7-6	NA	TRBJ2-7	CASSPTGTSRSYEQYF	TGTGCCAGCAGTCCGACCGGGACCAGTCGCTCCTACGAGCAGTACTTC
TRBD1	TRBV2	NA	TRBJ2-1	CASSGDRTMADEQFF	TGTGCCAGCAGTGGGGACAGGACAATGGCAGATGAGCAGTTCTTC
NA	TRBV7-6	NA	TRBJ1-1	CASSLAPTGNTEAFF	TGTGCCAGCAGCTTAGCGCCCACAGGGAACACTGAAGCTTTCTTT
TRBD1	TRBV27	NA	TRBJ2-7	CASSPRTGSSYEQYF	TGTGCCAGCAGTCCCCGGACAGGGAGCTCCTACGAGCAGTACTTC
NA	TRBV4-3	NA	TRBJ1-1	CASSQELGRAQAFF	TGCGCCAGCAGCCAAGAACTGGGCCGGGCCCAAGCTTTCTTT
NA	TRBV2	NA	TRBJ1-1	CASSVLGRDTEAFF	TGTGCCAGCAGTGTGCTGGGTCGGGACACTGAAGCTTTCTTT
NA	TRBV7-7	NA	TRBJ2-5	CASSLAAGQETQYF	TGTGCCAGCAGCTTAGCAGCCGGGCAAGAGACCCAGTACTTC
NA	TRBV19	NA	TRBJ2-1	CASSTQPPESYNEQFF	TGTGCCAGTAGTACTCAGCCACCGGAGTCCTACAATGAGCAGTTCTTC
NA	TRBV10-2	NA	TRBJ2-3	CASRSDGTDTQYF	TGCGCCAGCCGGTCTGACGGCACAGATACGCAGTATTTT
NA	TRBV30	NA	TRBJ2-5	CAWGSPGARETQYF	TGTGCCTGGGGTTCCCCAGGGGCAAGGGAGACCCAGTACTTC
NA	TRBV30	NA	TRBJ1-6	CAWRNMGASSYNSPLHF	TGTGCCTGGAGGAATATGGGGGCAAGCTCCTATAATTCACCCCTCCACTTT
NA	TRBV7-9	NA	TRBJ2-7	CASSPSPYEQYF	TGTGCCAGCAGCCCTAGCCCCTACGAGCAGTACTTC
NA	TRBV15	NA	TRBJ2-7	CATSRGGGLGWYEQYF	TGTGCCACCAGCAGAGGGGGGGGCCTCGGTTGGTACGAGCAGTACTTC
NA	TRBV9	NA	TRBJ2-1	CASSTRGLDYNEQFF	TGTGCCAGCAGCACCCGGGGGCTAGACTACAATGAGCAGTTCTTC
NA	TRBV5-8	NA	TRBJ1-5	CASSLVGDVSNQPQHF	TGTGCCAGCAGCTTGGTGGGGGACGTAAGCAATCAGCCCCAGCATTTT
TRBD1	TRBV18	NA	TRBJ2-5	CASSKDRGETQYF	TGTGCCAGCTCAAAGGACAGGGGAGAGACCCAGTACTTC
TRBD1	TRBV6-5	NA	TRBJ1-4	CASNPQGVGEKLFF	TGTGCCAGCAACCCCCAGGGGGTTGGAGAAAAACTGTTTTTT
NA	TRBV6-5	NA	TRBJ2-7	CASKFGLSYEQYF	TGTGCCAGCAAGTTCGGCCTCTCCTACGAGCAGTACTTC
NA	TRBV28	NA	TRBJ2-2	CASSWGIQTGELFF	TGTGCCAGCAGTTGGGGTATTCAAACCGGGGAGCTGTTTTTT
NA	TRBV7-9	once	TRBJ1-2	CASSFAANGYTF	TGTGCCAGCAGCTTTGCGGCAAACGGCTACACCTTC
NA	TRBV7-9	NA	TRBJ2-1	CASSLGGAGDYNEQFF	TGTGCCAGCAGCTTAGGAGGGGCAGGCGATTACAATGAGCAGTTCTTC
NA	TRBV6-6	once	TRBJ1-1	CASSSRDKANTEAFF	TGTGCCAGCAGTTCCAGGGACAAAGCAAACACTGAAGCTTTCTTT
NA	TRBV30	NA	TRBJ1-6	CAWTTGTSNSPLHF	TGTGCCTGGACGACCGGGACGTCGAATTCACCCCTCCACTTT
TRBD1	TRBV5-1	NA	TRBJ2-3	CASSRTGGQPDTQYF	TGCGCCAGCAGCCGGACAGGGGGACAACCGGATACGCAGTATTTT
TRBD1	TRBV6-5	NA	TRBJ1-2	CASSYIGQEHYGYTF	TGTGCCAGCAGTTACATCGGACAGGAGCACTATGGCTACACCTTC
TRBD2	TRBV28	NA	TRBJ2-5	CASSPGGGRETQYF	TGTGCCAGCAGTCCAGGCGGGGGGAGGGAGACCCAGTACTTC
TRBD1	TRBV27	NA	TRBJ2-7	CASSRQGYEQYF	TGTGCCAGCAGTAGACAGGGGTACGAGCAGTACTTC
NA	TRBV18	NA	TRBJ2-5	CASSPPTGLSGQETQYF	TGTGCCAGCTCACCACCTACCGGACTGTCGGGTCAAGAGACCCAGTACTTC
NA	TRBV7-9	NA	TRBJ1-4	CASSLARSLSTNEKLFF	TGTGCCAGCAGCTTAGCGCGAAGTTTGTCAACTAATGAAAAACTGTTTTTT
NA	TRBV7-2	few	TRBJ2-1	CASSLEVFYNEQFF	TGTGCCAGCAGCTTAGAAGTTTTCTACAATGAGCAGTTCTTC
NA	TRBV5-6	NA	TRBJ2-5	CASSKGLQETQYF	TGTGCCAGCAGCAAGGGACTCCAAGAGACCCAGTACTTC
NA	TRBV10-3	few	TRBJ2-5	CAISETETQYF	TGTGCCATCAGTGAGACAGAGACCCAGTACTTC
TRBD1	TRBV5-1	NA	TRBJ1-1	CASSLGDRGFRNYFTEAFF	TGCGCCAGCAGCTTGGGTGACAGGGGTTTTCGAAACTACTTCACTGAAGCTTTCTTT
TRBD2	TRBV7-3	NA	TRBJ2-1	CASSFRRGDYNEQFF	TGTGCCAGCAGCTTCCGGCGGGGGGACTACAATGAGCAGTTCTTC
NA	TRBV7-2	NA	TRBJ1-2	CASSLVTGSDYGYTF	TGTGCCAGCAGCTTAGTCACCGGGAGCGACTATGGCTACACCTTC
TRBD1	TRBV6-5	NA	TRBJ2-7	CASKAIQGVLGEQYF	TGTGCCAGCAAAGCGATACAGGGGGTACTTGGTGAGCAGTACTTC
TRBD1	TRBV7-2	NA	TRBJ1-5	CASSQGQGNQPQHF	TGTGCCAGCAGCCAAGGACAGGGCAATCAGCCCCAGCATTTT
NA	TRBV6-5	NA	TRBJ2-6	CASHSSGANVLTF	TGTGCCAGCCATTCATCTGGGGCCAACGTCCTGACTTTC